A single sample is the source of the 17 T cell receptor beta chains below, sequenced in a study of T cell clones after liver transplantation. The method was immunoSEQ multiplex PCR; TCRdb's version includes in-frame clones alone and lacks a portion of them. This sample has around 110,000 clones, with 90% found just once. Sample: CD4+ T cells from blood, taken 12 months after liver transplant. These receptors were collected from a human patient who received a liver transplant. Some of the T cells may derive from the graft donor.

The chain uses TRBV19 and TRBJ1-4, with TRBD1 matching over 10 bases. V trimming: 6 bases; J trimming: 5 bases; junction bases outside the gene matches: 12. The CDR3 loop spans 17 amino acids. Germline loops: CDR1 LNHDA, CDR2 SQIVND (reference sequence). In DNA, the CDR3 is TGTGCCAGTAGCAGCCGGGACAGGGGCGTCGCAAATGAAAAACTGTTTTTT. It is translated as CASSSRDRGVANEKLFF.

As for this clone: This may come from a read error, since a much larger clone is one base off. This chain links TRBV14 with TRBJ2-7; a weak D match, TRBD2 (7 bases). Looked up from germline, CDR1 is SGHDN and CDR2 is FVKESK. The CDR3 has 16 residues. CDR3 amino acids: CVSSQDLGGPLYEQYF. CDR3 DNA sequence: TGTGTCAGCAGCCAAGATCTCGGGGGGCCGCTCTACGAGCAGTACTTC. The entire variable domain, with the rest obtained from reference TRBV14 and TRBJ2-7, is as follows: EAGVTQFPSHSVIEKGQTVTLRCDPISGHDNLYWYRRVMGKEIKFLLHFVKESKQDESGMPNNRFLAERTGGTYSTLKVQPAELEDSGVYFCVSSQDLGGPLYEQYFGPGTRLTVT.

This chain joins TRBV19 and TRBJ2-5; 7 bases line up with TRBD2. The CDR3 runs to 13 residues. After removal of 4 bases from V and 2 bases from J, the junction contained 1 base not matched to a gene. Germline CDR1 reads LNHDA; CDR2 reads SQIVND (reference sequence). The CDR3 reads CASSREGQETQYF. The CDR3 DNA reads TGTGCCAGTAGTAGGGAGGGGCAAGAGACCCAGTACTTC. Together with reference TRBV19 and TRBJ2-5, the CDR3 gives the full variable domain: DGGITQSPKYLFRKEGQNVTLSCEQNLNHDAMYWYRQDPGQGLRLIYYSQIVNDFQKGDIAEGYSVSREKKESFPLTVTSAQKNPTAFYLCASSREGQETQYFGPGTRLLVL.

The V gene is TRBV4-1, the J gene TRBJ2-3, with a weak D call TRBD2 (5 bases). V was clipped by 0 bases and J by 8 bases, with 21 bases between them. CDR1 and CDR2 (germline): MGHRA, YSYEKL. The CDR3 extends over 17 amino acids. CDR3 sequence (DNA): TGCGCCAGCAGCCAAGAGCCAGCGGTGGGCCCTAGAGGTACGCAGTATTTT. Translated, it gives CASSQEPAVGPRGTQYF.

V is TRBV7-6 and J is TRBJ1-4, with D perhaps TRBD1 (5 bases). Germline values: CDR1 SGHVS, CDR2 FNYEAQ. V was shortened by 6 bases and J by 7 bases, with 21 bases between the two germline ends. The CDR3 loop spans 16 amino acids. CDR3 loop: CASSHLQAGSIEKLFF. The DNA for the CDR3 is TGTGCCAGCAGTCACCTTCAGGCAGGGAGCATTGAAAAACTGTTTTTT.

The V and J genes are TRBV7-2 and TRBJ2-7; the D gene is possibly TRBD2 (6 bases). Germline CDR1 and CDR2: SGHTA and FQGNSA. Trimming cost V 6 bases and J 4 bases, with 16 bases left between them. The CDR3 consists of 14 residues. CDR3 coding DNA: TGTGCCAGCAGGTTCGGCGGGATGAGGTACGAGCAGTACTTC. Protein sequence: CASRFGGMRYEQYF.

The V call is TRBV7-9, the J call TRBJ2-1, with D unclear. Germline CDR1 and CDR2: SEHNR and FQNEAQ (reference sequence). CDR3 size: 13 residues. The V end lost 5 bases, the J end lost 0 bases, and 5 bases lay between the germline ends. The CDR3: CASSQSSYNEQFF. The CDR3 DNA reads TGTGCCAGCAGCCAGAGCTCCTACAATGAGCAGTTCTTC.

The chain joins TRBV2 to TRBJ1-2; the D gene is possibly TRBD1 (6 bases). The CDR3 contains 14 residues. The germline V and J ends were trimmed by 5 bases and 8 bases, with 18 bases remaining between them. Germline CDR1 and CDR2: SNHLY and FYNNEI. CDR3 nucleotides: TGTGCCAGCAGTACAACCGGGACAACTCGAGGCTACACCTTC. Protein sequence: CASSTTGTTRGYTF.

The genes are TRBV7-2 and TRBJ2-3, with D perhaps being TRBD1 or TRBD2 (5 bases each). The germline V gene has CDR1 SGHTA and CDR2 FQGNSA. V was clipped by 5 bases and J by 0 bases, with 15 bases between them. The CDR3 length is 16 residues. This chain's CDR3 is CASSPRYGGSTDTQYF. The CDR3 nucleotides read TGTGCCAGCAGCCCGCGCTATGGGGGAAGCACAGATACGCAGTATTTT.

V usage is TRBV27 and J usage is TRBJ2-5; perhaps TRBD2 as D (6 bases). Germline V gene lookup returns CDR1 MNHEY and CDR2 SMNVEV (reference sequence). Trimming took 6 bases from V and 8 from J, leaving 16 bases between them. There are 13 residues in the CDR3. CDR3 DNA sequence: TGTGCCAGCAGGGGAGGACTATCTCCCACCCAGTACTTC. Translating it yields CASRGGLSPTQYF.

This chain joins TRBV10-1 and TRBJ2-3; D may be TRBD1 (5 bases). The germline CDR1 and CDR2 sequences are WNHNN and SYGVQD (reference sequence). CDR3 length: 14 amino acids. V was clipped by 4 bases and J by 0 bases, with 8 bases between them. CDR3 residues: CASSGQLSTDTQYF. The CDR3 DNA is TGCGCCAGCAGTGGACAGCTTAGCACAGATACGCAGTATTTT.

The chain carries TRBV7-2 and TRBJ2-1; TRBD1 agrees at 11 bases. The ends lost 1 base at V and 9 bases at J; junction bases unmatched: 5. Germline loops: CDR1 SGHTA, CDR2 FQGNSA. This CDR3 has 15 residues. DNA for the CDR3: TGTGCCAGCAGCTTAGGGACAGGGGGCTGGGGTGAGCAGTTCTTC. This encodes CASSLGTGGWGEQFF.

The chain uses TRBV6-1 and TRBJ2-3; D is perhaps TRBD1 (6 bases). The CDR3 has 15 residues. V was trimmed by 8 bases and J by 5 bases, leaving 20 bases between them. Germline V CDR1 and CDR2: MNHNS, SASEGT. The CDR3 is CASSTQGIGQDTQYF. The CDR3 DNA follows: TGTGCCAGCTCCACCCAGGGGATCGGACAAGATACGCAGTATTTT.

The chain employs TRBV5-1 and TRBJ1-2, with 8 bases fitting TRBD1. V lost 4 bases and J lost 6; bases outside the gene matches: 5. The germline gives CDR1 SGHRS, CDR2 YFSETQ. The CDR3 is 13 residues long. The CDR3 is CASSPGGANGYTF. In DNA, the CDR3 is TGCGCCAGCAGCCCAGGGGGCGCAAATGGCTACACCTTC.

This chain links TRBV7-2 with TRBJ2-1, with a weak D call TRBD1 (7 bases). Germline loops: CDR1 SGHTA, CDR2 FQGNSA. Trimming removed 5 bases from V and 9 bases from J, with 20 bases in between. The CDR3 sequence is 15 residues long. For the CDR3, the DNA is TGTGCCAGCAGCCCCAGGGGGACTTCGACGAGTGAGCAGTTCTTC. Residues: CASSPRGTSTSEQFF.

The chain uses TRBV29-1 and TRBJ1-2; possible D gene TRBD1, 6 bases. Germline CDR1 is SQVTM and CDR2 is ANQGSEA. The V gene lost 3 bases and the J gene lost 3 bases, with 11 bases spanning the gap. The CDR3 is made up of 13 amino acids. The CDR3 DNA reads TGCAGCGTTGAGGACAGAGGGGACTATGGCTACACCTTC. It translates to CSVEDRGDYGYTF.

Sample share makes this clone medium-sized. V is TRBV18 and J is TRBJ1-2; the D gene is possibly TRBD1 (6 bases). The CDR3 consists of 14 residues. CDR1 is KGHSH and CDR2 is LQKENI in the germline V gene. V was trimmed by 5 bases and J by 8 bases, leaving 18 bases between them. The CDR3 nucleotides are TGTGCCAGCTCATCCCCAGGGGACCTGAAAGGCTACACCTTC. This encodes CASSSPGDLKGYTF.